Shown below are 26 T cell receptor beta chains from a single sample sequenced in a study of a mutant IDH1 vaccine in newly diagnosed glioma. These receptors have no known antigen. The repertoire was sequenced with immunoSEQ multiplex PCR; TCRdb's copy has only in-frame clones and lacks some. This sample has over 55,000 clones, with roughly 82% found just once. Time point reported: week 5, during vaccination. Alongside topical imiquimod, each dose of vaccine comprised 300 ug of mutant IDH1 20-mer peptide. Sequencing was performed on PBMCs, taken from a glioma patient whose treatment included an IDH1 peptide vaccine. Receptors originate from a woman aged 18 to 35 with glioma. Some clones in this sample may be carry-over from other donors' samples.

The gene calls are TRBV2 and TRBJ1-2; D unclear. This CDR3 has 12 amino acids. With 8 bases removed from V and 0 bases from J, the gap between germline ends came to 7 bases. CDR1 and CDR2 from the germline V gene are SNHLY and FYNNEI. CDR3 in amino acids: CASYNSNYGYTF. CDR3 bases: TGTGCCAGCTATAACTCTAACTATGGCTACACCTTC. The full variable domain, rest sourced from reference TRBV2 and TRBJ1-2, is EPEVTQTPSHQVTQMGQEVILRCVPISNHLYFYWYRQILGQKVEFLVSFYNNEISEKSEIFDDQFSVERPDGSNFTLKIRSTKLEDSAMYFCASYNSNYGYTFGSGTRLTVV.

This clone was picked up a small number of times. The rearrangement uses TRBV29-1 and TRBJ1-1; no reliable D call. CDR1 SQVTM and CDR2 ANQGSEA come from the germline V gene. The germline V and J ends were trimmed by 3 bases and 0 bases, with 8 bases remaining between them. The CDR3 is 13 amino acids. The CDR3 loop is CSVDSGMNTEAFF. DNA of the CDR3: TGCAGCGTTGATTCGGGCATGAACACTGAAGCTTTCTTT.

This chain connects TRBV5-1 to TRBJ2-7, with D perhaps matching TRBD2 (6 bases). The V and J ends lost 0 bases and 3 bases respectively, with 10 bases between them. The CDR3 contains 14 residues. CDR1 and CDR2 (germline): SGHRS, YFSETQ. The CDR3 DNA is TGCGCCAGCAGCTTGGGCAGGAGGGACTACGAGCAGTACTTC. It is translated as CASSLGRRDYEQYF.

The V gene is TRBV5-1, the J gene TRBJ2-4, with D uncertain. Deletions cut 4 bases from V and 0 bases from J, with 14 bases between. The germline V gene encodes CDR1 SGHRS and CDR2 YFSETQ. This CDR3 is 16 amino acids long. In DNA form, the CDR3 reads TGCGCCAGCAGCCTACTTGCCTCCCTAGCCAAAAACATTCAGTACTTC. Protein: CASSLLASLAKNIQYF.

The chain links TRBV5-1 to TRBJ2-1; 9 nucleotides align to TRBD1. Germline CDR1 and CDR2: SGHRS and YFSETQ. The CDR3 is 15 amino acids. Losses at the gene ends were 3 bases for V and 8 bases for J; bases not matched to a gene: 9. Here the CDR3 DNA reads TGCGCCAGCAGCTCCGGGACAGGGAAAAACGATGAGCAGTTCTTC. Translated: CASSSGTGKNDEQFF. Complete variable domain (other parts from reference TRBV5-1 and TRBJ2-1): KAGVTQTPRYLIKTRGQQVTLSCSPISGHRSVSWYQQTPGQGLQFLFEYFSETQRNKGNFPGRFSGRQFSNSRSEMNVSTLELGDSALYLCASSSGTGKNDEQFFGPGTRLTVL.

The chain recombines TRBV10-3 with TRBJ2-7, with D perhaps matching TRBD2 (6 bases). The CDR3 extends over 13 amino acids. Deletions cut 6 bases from V and 5 bases from J, with 14 bases between. Germline-derived CDR1 and CDR2 are ENHRY and SYGVKD. The CDR3: CAIRSWGVDEQYF. CDR3 coding DNA: TGTGCCATCAGATCCTGGGGGGTCGACGAGCAGTACTTC.

The V call is TRBV5-6, the J call TRBJ1-4; D might be TRBD1 (5 bases). The germline CDR1 and CDR2 sequences are SGHDT and YYEEEE. Trimming left V 3 bases short and J 7 bases short, with 10 bases between. This CDR3 region has 13 residues. CDR3 coding DNA: TGTGCCAGCAGCTCCCTGCAGGGTGAAAAACTGTTTTTT. Translating it yields CASSSLQGEKLFF.

The chain links TRBV7-6 to TRBJ1-4; D remains unclear. In germline, CDR1 is SGHVS, CDR2 FNYEAQ. V gave up 5 bases and J gave up 8 bases, with 12 bases separating them. This CDR3 comprises 13 residues. The CDR3 reads CASSQPPSEKLFF. CDR3 DNA sequence: TGTGCCAGCAGCCAACCGCCGTCCGAAAAACTGTTTTTT.

The gene calls are TRBV6-5 and TRBJ1-1; D not resolved. The CDR3 loop spans 13 amino acids. V gave up 6 bases and J gave up 0 bases, with 8 bases separating them. Germline V CDR1 and CDR2: MNHEY, SVGAGI. CDR3 in DNA: TGTGCCAGCAGACGGACTTTGAACACTGAAGCTTTCTTT. It specifies CASRRTLNTEAFF.

The chain recombines TRBV27 with TRBJ2-1; D gene ambiguous. The CDR3 spans 14 residues. V was shortened by 6 bases and J by 10 bases, with 19 bases between the two germline ends. From germline, CDR1 is MNHEY and CDR2 SMNVEV (reference sequence). The CDR3 DNA reads TGTGCCAGCAGAGACCCCACCCCCCTACGCGAGCAGTTCTTC. Encoded protein: CASRDPTPLREQFF.

This clone was found once. This rearrangement joins TRBV27 to TRBJ1-1; D is unresolved. The germline V and J ends were trimmed by 6 bases and 3 bases, with 5 bases remaining between them. Germline V CDR1 and CDR2: MNHEY, SMNVEV (reference sequence). The CDR3 sequence is 11 residues long. In nucleotides, the CDR3 is TGTGCCAGCAGAGGGTACACTGAAGCTTTCTTT. It is translated as CASRGYTEAFF.

This clone was picked up one time. The genes are TRBV9 and TRBJ1-2; the D gene is possibly TRBD1 (5 bases). V shed 3 bases and J shed 0 bases, with 12 bases lying between them. There are 15 residues in the CDR3. The germline gives CDR1 SGDLS, CDR2 YYNGEE. CDR3 protein: CASSGLGTANYGYTF. The DNA for the CDR3 is TGTGCCAGCAGCGGATTAGGGACGGCTAACTATGGCTACACCTTC. Supplemented by reference TRBV9 and TRBJ1-2, the full variable domain reads DSGVTQTPKHLITATGQRVTLRCSPRSGDLSVYWYQQSLDQGLQFLIQYYNGEERAKGNILERFSAQQFPDLHSELNLSSLELGDSALYFCASSGLGTANYGYTFGSGTRLTVV.

The chain links TRBV2 to TRBJ2-3, with TRBD2 matching 12 bases. V trimming: 2 bases; J trimming: 14 bases; junction bases outside the gene matches: 5. Germline CDR1 reads SNHLY; CDR2 reads FYNNEI. The CDR3 runs to 13 residues. The CDR3, as DNA: TGTGCCAGCAGTGAACTAGCGGGGGGGCGGCTGTATTTT. The encoded protein is CASSELAGGRLYF. The variable domain in full, with the rest retrieved from reference TRBV2 and TRBJ2-3, is EPEVTQTPSHQVTQMGQEVILRCVPISNHLYFYWYRQILGQKVEFLVSFYNNEISEKSEIFDDQFSVERPDGSNFTLKIRSTKLEDSAMYFCASSELAGGRLYFGPGTRLTVL.

The chain uses TRBV19 and TRBJ2-5, with 14 positions matching TRBD2. The V and J ends lost 4 bases and 7 bases, in that order; junction bases with no gene match: 5. Germline CDR1 and CDR2: LNHDA and SQIVND (reference sequence). The CDR3 totals 15 residues. CDR3 amino acids: CASSKGLAGEGTQYF. The DNA of the CDR3 is TGTGCCAGTAGTAAGGGACTAGCGGGAGAGGGGACCCAGTACTTC.

The chain employs TRBV5-1 and TRBJ2-5, with D uncertain. Between the trimmed V and J ends, which lost 0 bases and 4 bases, there was a span of 4 bases. CDR1 is SGHRS, CDR2 YFSETQ, per germline. The length of the CDR3 is 12 residues. This CDR3 reads CASSLAVETQYF. The CDR3 nucleotides read TGCGCCAGCAGCTTGGCGGTAGAGACCCAGTACTTC.

The rearrangement joins TRBV28 to TRBJ1-6, with TRBD1 as a possible D gene (5 bases). Germline values: CDR1 MDHEN, CDR2 SYDVKM. The ends were cut back, 5 bases at V and 6 bases at J, with 11 bases in the middle. The CDR3 has 14 residues. The CDR3 bases are TGTGCCAGCAGTCCCGGGGCTGGTAATTCACCCCTCCACTTT. The encoded protein is CASSPGAGNSPLHF.

The rearrangement links TRBV30 to TRBJ1-2; unclear D gene. V was clipped by 4 bases and J by 4 bases, with 22 bases between them. The CDR3 sequence is 16 residues long. Germline V gene lookup returns CDR1 GTSNPN and CDR2 SVGIG (reference sequence). CDR3 sequence (DNA): TGTGCCTGGACTAAATTTATGAGGGAGCGGACCTATGGCTACACCTTC. It specifies CAWTKFMRERTYGYTF.

This chain joins TRBV6-1 and TRBJ1-1, with 8 bases lining up with TRBD1. The V gene's germline CDR1 is MNHNS and CDR2 SASEGT. This CDR3 region has 14 residues. Trimming cost V 4 bases and J 4 bases; bases outside gene matches: 5. CDR3: CASSVSGGITEAFF. DNA for the CDR3: TGTGCCAGCAGTGTATCAGGGGGCATCACTGAAGCTTTCTTT.

The chain links TRBV5-1 to TRBJ1-2; 8 bases map to TRBD1. This CDR3 has 14 residues. Germline V gene sequence: CDR1 SGHRS, CDR2 YFSETQ. V lost 1 base to trimming and J lost 8 bases; unmatched junction nucleotides: 7. The CDR3 protein is CASSLSWTGNGYTF. The CDR3 DNA is TGCGCCAGCAGCTTGTCGTGGACAGGGAACGGCTACACCTTC.

The genes are TRBV6-5 and TRBJ1-2, with TRBD1 identical over 7 bases. V shed 0 bases, J shed 8 bases, and the junction held 0 bases outside the gene matches. Germline V gene lookup returns CDR1 MNHEY and CDR2 SVGAGI. The CDR3 covers 12 residues. The CDR3 nucleotides read TGTGCCAGCAGTTACTCGACAGGGGGCTACACCTTC. The encoded protein is CASSYSTGGYTF.

CDR3 in amino acids: CASSDQAGSAGELFF. Here the CDR3 DNA reads TGTGCCAGCAGTGACCAAGCGGGGTCTGCCGGGGAGCTGTTTTTT. V and J are TRBV6-4 and TRBJ2-2, with 7 positions matching TRBD2. Per the germline V gene, CDR1 is MRHNA and CDR2 is SNTAGT. The CDR3 sequence is 15 residues long. Germline trimming cut 2 bases from V and 6 bases from J; bases unmatched to any gene: 6.

The V call is TRBV9, the J call TRBJ2-3, with 8 bases identical to TRBD1. This CDR3 has 15 amino acids. The J segment lost 3 bases and the V segment lost 2 bases, leaving 5 bases of the junction unmatched. The germline V gene has CDR1 SGDLS and CDR2 YYNGEE. The CDR3 DNA sequence: TGTGCCAGCAGCGTCGGGACAGGTCCAACAGATACGCAGTATTTT. This sequence encodes CASSVGTGPTDTQYF.

This chain joins TRBV12-5 and TRBJ1-5; the D is unclear. V was cut by 9 bases and J by 0 bases, with 9 bases left in between. From germline, CDR1 is LGHNT and CDR2 FRNRAP. This CDR3 is built from 13 residues. The CDR3 region is CARKPHSNQPQHF. CDR3 nucleotides: TGTGCTAGAAAGCCTCATAGCAATCAGCCCCAGCATTTT.

The gene calls are TRBV5-1 and TRBJ2-7; 8 bases map to TRBD2. Germline V CDR1 and CDR2: SGHRS, YFSETQ. V trimming: 0 bases; J trimming: 12 bases; junction bases outside the gene matches: 11. The CDR3 is 14 amino acids. Here the CDR3 DNA reads TGCGCCAGCAGCTTGGGTACTAGCGGAGCTCAACGGTACTTC. Its translation is CASSLGTSGAQRYF.

The sample holds one count of this clone. The chain combines TRBV10-3 with TRBJ1-5, with D maybe TRBD1 (5 bases). CDR1 is ENHRY, CDR2 SYGVKD, per germline. This CDR3 has 15 amino acids. V dropped 0 bases and J dropped 4 bases, with 10 bases sitting between them. The CDR3 sequence is CAISESGDLNQPQHF. For the CDR3, the DNA is TGTGCCATCAGTGAGTCGGGGGACTTGAATCAGCCCCAGCATTTT.

The chain recombines TRBV4-1 with TRBJ2-5; 11 nucleotides align to TRBD1. Germline CDR1 and CDR2: MGHRA and YSYEKL. This CDR3 contains 16 residues. V shed 4 bases, J shed 5 bases, and the junction held 9 bases outside the gene matches. CDR3 sequence reads: CASSPQGTGGSETQYF. The CDR3 nucleotides are TGCGCCAGCAGCCCGCAGGGGACAGGGGGTTCGGAGACCCAGTACTTC.